One sample yielded the 8 T cell receptor beta chains listed below, sequenced in a study of OX40 agonist ivuxolimab in advanced cancers. Sequenced by immunoSEQ multiplex PCR; TCRdb stores in-frame clones only, minus some. The sample has tens of thousands of clones; about nine tenths are singletons. Sequenced material: CD4+ or CD8+ T cells sorted from blood, taken in a trial of the OX40 agonist ivuxolimab. The origin of the receptors is an adult with an advanced solid tumor such as melanoma, head and neck, liver or kidney cancer.

This chain links TRBV28 with TRBJ1-5; D possibly corresponds to TRBD1 (6 bases). The germline V gene encodes CDR1 MDHEN and CDR2 SYDVKM. The CDR3 length is 15 residues. With 9 bases removed from V and 1 base from J, the gap between germline ends came to 16 bases. The CDR3 reads CASVSAQGSNQPQHF. The CDR3 DNA reads as TGTGCCAGTGTCTCAGCACAGGGCAGCAATCAGCCCCAGCATTTT.

This chain joins TRBV9 and TRBJ2-2; perhaps TRBD2 as D (6 bases). V lost 3 bases to trimming and J lost 7 bases, with 10 bases between them. CDR1 is SGDLS, CDR2 YYNGEE, per germline. CDR3 size: 13 residues. CDR3 sequence: CASSGLGGGELFF. Here the CDR3 DNA reads TGTGCCAGCAGCGGACTGGGGGGCGGGGAGCTGTTTTTT. Full variable domain (outside the CDR3, taken from reference TRBV9 and TRBJ2-2): DSGVTQTPKHLITATGQRVTLRCSPRSGDLSVYWYQQSLDQGLQFLIQYYNGEERAKGNILERFSAQQFPDLHSELNLSSLELGDSALYFCASSGLGGGELFFGEGSRLTVL.

This rearrangement joins TRBV19 to TRBJ2-1, with 12 bases aligning to TRBD2. The junction had 5 bases not matched to a gene; V was cut back by 6 bases and J by 5 bases. CDR3 size: 15 residues. The germline V gene has CDR1 LNHDA and CDR2 SQIVND (reference sequence). The CDR3 DNA sequence: TGTGCCAGTAGGAGGACTAGCGGGACCAACAATGAGCAGTTCTTC. It codes for CASRRTSGTNNEQFF. The full variable domain, rest sourced from reference TRBV19 and TRBJ2-1, is DGGITQSPKYLFRKEGQNVTLSCEQNLNHDAMYWYRQDPGQGLRLIYYSQIVNDFQKGDIAEGYSVSREKKESFPLTVTSAQKNPTAFYLCASRRTSGTNNEQFFGPGTRLTVL.

V usage is TRBV2 and J usage is TRBJ1-3; D unresolved. Trimming removed 0 bases at V and 4 bases at J, with 13 bases between. The CDR3 runs to 16 residues. Per the germline V gene, CDR1 is SNHLY and CDR2 is FYNNEI. The CDR3 sequence: CASSEALPGLGNTIYF. CDR3 DNA: TGTGCCAGCAGTGAAGCGCTTCCAGGTTTAGGAAACACCATATATTTT.

This chain connects TRBV14 to TRBJ1-2; no definite D call. Trimming removed 0 bases at V and 4 bases at J, with 6 bases between. This CDR3 region has 13 residues. The germline V gene has CDR1 SGHDN and CDR2 FVKESK. The CDR3, as DNA: TGTGCCAGCAGCCAAGAACAGTCCTATGGCTACACCTTC. Amino acids: CASSQEQSYGYTF.

Points on this clone: Other nucleotide sequences from this sample produce the same CDR3. The chain has TRBV19 and TRBJ2-3, with TRBD2 identical over 7 bases. In germline, CDR1 is LNHDA, CDR2 SQIVND (reference sequence). V lost 3 bases and J lost 2; bases outside the gene matches: 5. CDR3 length equals 15 residues. CDR3 region: CASSMASGHTDTQYF. The CDR3 bases are TGTGCCAGTAGTATGGCTAGCGGACACACAGATACGCAGTATTTT.

This clone showed up just once. The CDR3 nucleotides are TGTGCCAGCAGCTTGGTTCTAGCGGGAGGTCAGGAGACCCAGTACTTC. This encodes CASSLVLAGGQETQYF. The rearrangement links TRBV5-6 to TRBJ2-5; 11 bases fit TRBD2. The CDR3 sequence is 16 residues long. The germline CDR1 and CDR2 sequences are SGHDT and YYEEEE. The V segment lost 0 bases and the J segment 5 bases; nucleotides outside the gene matches: 6.

This chain links TRBV19 with TRBJ2-7, with 8 bases aligning to TRBD2. The CDR3 has 16 amino acids. V was clipped by 4 bases and J by 5 bases; unmatched bases: 13. Germline CDR1 is LNHDA and CDR2 is SQIVND (reference sequence). The CDR3 bases are TGTGCCAGTAGTAAACCACCGGGACTAGTTTTCCACGAGCAGTACTTC. Translation: CASSKPPGLVFHEQYF.